This TCR beta chain was identified during a study of T cells in Graves' hyperthyroidism and ophthalmopathy. Broader study findings: Most thyroid clonotypes expanded above 0.001 were also detected in blood.

As concerns this clonotype: Its specificity is not known.

From RNA transcripts, TCR beta CDR3 regions were amplified. RT-PCR in the first round (using the HTBI primer set) targeted the TCR CDR3. One entry per CDR3 protein results from TCRdb running MiXCR on the multiplex PCR reads. The sample has about 400,000 distinct CDR3 sequences; under 15% are singletons. Germline CDR1 and CDR2: MDHEN and SYDVKM. V shed 6 bases and J shed 4 bases, with 15 bases lying between them. This CDR3 has 14 residues. Together with thyroid ultrasound, orbital computed tomography, serum thyroxine and TRAb, clinical symptoms were used for diagnoses. Sequenced sample: blood. The chain has TRBV28 and TRBJ2-5, with a weak D call TRBD1 (5 bases). This sequence originates from a woman younger than 45 with Graves' hyperthyroidism. The CDR3 is CASSQEAGPETQYF. CDR3 sequence (DNA): TGTGCCAGCAGCCAAGAGGCAGGGCCAGAGACCCAGTACTTC.